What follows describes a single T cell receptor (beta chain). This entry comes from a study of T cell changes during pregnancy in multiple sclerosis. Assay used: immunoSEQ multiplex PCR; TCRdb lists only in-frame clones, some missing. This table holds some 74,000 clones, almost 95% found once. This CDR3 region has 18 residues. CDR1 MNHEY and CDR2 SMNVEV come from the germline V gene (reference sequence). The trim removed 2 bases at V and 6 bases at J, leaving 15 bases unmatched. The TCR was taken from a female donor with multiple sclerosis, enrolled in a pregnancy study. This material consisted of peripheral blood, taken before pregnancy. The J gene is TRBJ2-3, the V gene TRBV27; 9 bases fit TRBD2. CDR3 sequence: CASSLGVAGVSGVDTQYF. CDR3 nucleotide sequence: TGTGCCAGCAGTTTAGGGGTAGCGGGAGTATCGGGCGTTGATACGCAGTATTTT.